The 11 T cell receptor beta chains reported below all come from one sample, sequenced in a study of blood T cell repertoires in COVID-19. Generated by immunoSEQ multiplex PCR, the TCRdb table keeps only in-frame clones and is missing some. This sample carries under 150,000 clones, approximately 80% of them seen once, and the ten largest clones take 3.5% to 5.5%. The material sequenced was peripheral blood. These TCRs come from a woman of 80 years or more with active or convalescent COVID-19.

The chain joins TRBV7-3 to TRBJ2-7; D might be TRBD2 (6 bases). The CDR3 extends over 15 amino acids. Trimming removed 2 bases at V and 3 bases at J, with 14 bases between. Per the germline V gene, CDR1 is SGHTA and CDR2 is FQGTGA. The CDR3 DNA follows: TGTGCCAGCAGCTTAGGGTTAGCGGACCTCTACGAGCAGTACTTC. Encoded protein: CASSLGLADLYEQYF.

This chain uses TRBV7-2 with TRBJ2-1, with 11 positions matching TRBD2. Germline CDR1 SGHTA, CDR2 FQGNSA. With 6 bases clipped from V and 4 bases from J, the junction kept 11 bases outside the gene matches. The CDR3 loop spans 17 amino acids. The CDR3 protein is CASSMAPTSGAYNEQFF. DNA for the CDR3: TGTGCCAGCAGTATGGCCCCGACTAGCGGGGCGTACAATGAGCAGTTCTTC.

This chain links TRBV9 with TRBJ2-7; D possibly corresponds to TRBD2 (6 bases). The CDR3 length is 15 residues. Germline CDR1 reads SGDLS; CDR2 reads YYNGEE. Trimming took 0 bases from V and 7 from J, leaving 17 bases between them. DNA for the CDR3: TGTGCCAGCAGCGTAGAGGGACTGCGTACGGGGGAGCAGTACTTC. It codes for CASSVEGLRTGEQYF.

The rearrangement joins TRBV20-1 to TRBJ2-4; D is possibly TRBD1 (6 bases). Deletions cut 3 bases from V and 2 bases from J, with 8 bases between. This CDR3 has 13 amino acids. Germline V gene data show CDR1 as DFQATT and CDR2 as SNEGSKA (reference sequence). CDR3 region: CSASGQSKNIQYF. CDR3 nucleotide sequence: TGCAGTGCTAGTGGACAGTCCAAAAACATTCAGTACTTC.

The chain carries TRBV27 and TRBJ1-1; tentatively, D is TRBD1 (6 bases). The CDR3 consists of 13 residues. Trimming stripped 6 bases from V and 5 bases from J, with 13 bases between. From germline, CDR1 is MNHEY and CDR2 SMNVEV (reference sequence). The CDR3 here is CASSKQGWTEAFF. The CDR3 nucleotides read TGTGCCAGCAGCAAACAGGGTTGGACTGAAGCTTTCTTT.

This clone was found once. The chain employs TRBV18 and TRBJ1-1, with 9 bases that match TRBD1. The CDR3 length is 16 residues. Trimming took 3 bases from V and 3 from J; bases not matched to a gene: 8. Germline assignment: CDR1 KGHSH and CDR2 LQKENI. In DNA form, the CDR3 reads TGTGCCAGCTCACCTTCACAGGGGGCGGGGGACACTGAAGCTTTCTTT. This encodes CASSPSQGAGDTEAFF.

This clone has at least ten counts. This chain uses TRBV20-1 with TRBJ1-2; D call uncertain. CDR3 length: 10 amino acids. V lost 6 bases to trimming and J lost 5 bases, with 7 bases between them. CDR1 is DFQATT, CDR2 SNEGSKA, per germline (reference sequence). CDR3 in DNA: TGCAGTGCGTACGAGTATGGCTACACCTTC. Translating gives CSAYEYGYTF.

The chain recombines TRBV18 with TRBJ1-5; D not resolved. Germline CDR1 and CDR2: KGHSH and LQKENI. CDR3 length: 14 amino acids. V lost 3 bases, J lost 2 bases, and 8 bases lay in between. The CDR3 bases are TGTGCCAGCTCACCTCAGTCAGGCAATCAGCCCCAGCATTTT. Encoded protein: CASSPQSGNQPQHF.

This sequence joins TRBV27 and TRBJ2-7, with 8 bases fitting TRBD1. Germline V gene sequence: CDR1 MNHEY, CDR2 SMNVEV (reference sequence). J was trimmed by 1 base and V by 4 bases; bases with no gene match: 9. This CDR3 contains 16 residues. CDR3 bases: TGTGCCAGCAGTTATACAGGGACAGGCTTGTCCTACGAGCAGTACTTC. Its translation is CASSYTGTGLSYEQYF.

The V and J genes are TRBV12-3 or TRBV12-4 and TRBJ1-1; D gene uncertain. Trimming removed 4 bases from V and 5 bases from J, with 5 bases in between. CDR3 length equals 11 residues. CDR3 residues: CASSYSTEAFF. CDR3 DNA sequence: TGTGCCAGCAGTTACAGTACTGAAGCTTTCTTT.

This clone was detected ten times or more. V usage is TRBV5-1 and J usage is TRBJ1-1, with D perhaps matching TRBD1 (6 bases). The CDR3 loop spans 15 amino acids. Trimming took off 2 bases at V and 1 base at J, with 12 bases between the two ends. The V gene's germline CDR1 is SGHRS and CDR2 YFSETQ. CDR3 loop: CASSLAGTQNTEAFF. As DNA, the CDR3 is TGCGCCAGCAGCTTAGCCGGGACACAGAACACTGAAGCTTTCTTT.